This T cell receptor (beta chain) emerged from a study of neurological immune-mediated disorders. Study-wide points: The expanded clones of different subjects shared no CDR3 amino acid sequences (suggesting private repertoires in all groups). The level of TCR clonal expansion was highest in patients with HTLV-1-associated myelopathy and lowest in multiple sclerosis, where it fell below the level seen in healthy controls.

The length of the CDR3 is 13 residues. Germline-derived CDR1 and CDR2 are SGHTA and FQGTGA. The V end lost 0 bases, the J end lost 3 bases, and 6 bases lay between the germline ends. A single record per CDR3 protein comes from TCRdb applying MiXCR to the 5' RACE reads. The repertoire holds more than 70,000 distinct CDR3 sequences, under 20% seen once, with about 16% in the top ten. Among the participants, healthy controls were blood bank volunteers in Maryland, USA. This clonotype was seen ten or more times. Its target is unknown. This sequence originates from a woman aged 40 to 50 in good health. This chain connects TRBV7-3 to TRBJ2-7; no firm D call. The material sequenced was PBMCs. CDR3 nucleotide sequence: TGTGCCAGCAGCTTAACTCCTGGCTACGAGCAGTACTTC. Amino acids: CASSLTPGYEQYF.